One sample yielded the 24 T cell receptor beta chains listed below, sequenced in a study of blood T cell repertoires in COVID-19. Measured with immunoSEQ multiplex PCR; TCRdb has only the in-frame clones, and not every one. This table holds over 120,000 clones, approximately 88% found once. The sample taken for sequencing was peripheral blood. Receptors originate from a woman between 45 and 65 years old with acute or convalescent COVID-19.

The rearrangement uses TRBV21-1 and TRBJ2-7; the listed D gene, TRBD2, was not tested against the DNA. TRBV21-1 is classified as a pseudogene. The CDR3 consists of 17 residues. CDR3 amino acids: CASGPSGRANRSNEQYF. The CDR3 region has the DNA TGTGCCAGCGGCCCTAGCGGGCGGGCTAACAGAAGCAACGAGCAGTACTTC.

The J gene is TRBJ2-7, the V gene TRBV5-5; TRBD2 is a possible D gene (7 bases). Per germline, CDR1 SGHKS and CDR2 YYEKEE (reference sequence). V was trimmed by 4 bases and J by 2 bases, leaving 19 bases between them. The CDR3 has 16 amino acids. This CDR3 reads CASSRMGGGVPYEQYF. In nucleotides, the CDR3 is TGTGCCAGCAGCCGGATGGGCGGGGGCGTCCCCTACGAGCAGTACTTC. Full variable domain (missing parts from reference TRBV5-5 and TRBJ2-7): DAGVTQSPTHLIKTRGQQVTLRCSPISGHKSVSWYQQVLGQGPQFIFQYYEKEERGRGNFPDRFSARQFPNYSSELNVNALLLGDSALYLCASSRMGGGVPYEQYFGPGTRLTVT.

The rearrangement uses TRBV14 and TRBJ1-6; tentative D call: TRBD1 (5 bases). This CDR3 contains 13 residues. Germline CDR1 and CDR2: SGHDN and FVKESK. Between the trimmed V and J ends, which lost 5 bases and 10 bases, there was a span of 12 bases. The CDR3 DNA reads TGTGCCAGCAGCGGGGGGGGTACATCACCCCTCCACTTT. This sequence encodes CASSGGGTSPLHF.

The rearrangement joins TRBV5-1 to TRBJ2-2; a possible D gene is TRBD2 (6 bases). From germline, CDR1 is SGHRS and CDR2 YFSETQ. V lost 2 bases to trimming and J lost 2 bases, with 13 bases between them. The CDR3 runs to 16 residues. CDR3 DNA: TGCGCCAGCAGCTTTGCGGGGCAGGCTAACACCGGGGAGCTGTTTTTT. Translating it yields CASSFAGQANTGELFF.

This clone occurred a few times. V gene TRBV7-3 combines with J gene TRBJ2-1; D is possibly TRBD2 (6 bases). Germline V gene sequence: CDR1 SGHTA, CDR2 FQGTGA. This CDR3 has 14 amino acids. Trimming removed 6 bases at V and 7 bases at J, with 16 bases between. The CDR3 nucleotides read TGTGCCAGCAGTAAGGGAGGCAGGAGTAATGAGCAGTTCTTC. As protein: CASSKGGRSNEQFF.

The chain uses TRBV24-1 and TRBJ2-1, with a tentative D call TRBD2 (5 bases). This CDR3 has 17 amino acids. Germline assignment: CDR1 KGHDR and CDR2 SFDVKD. V lost 4 bases and J 0 bases, leaving 15 bases between the germline ends. The CDR3 nucleotides read TGTGCCACCAGTGACCCCGGAGAGGGAAGCTCCTACAATGAGCAGTTCTTC. Its protein product is CATSDPGEGSSYNEQFF.

The chain combines TRBV19 with TRBJ2-7; D possibly corresponds to TRBD2 (5 bases). V gave up 3 bases and J gave up 2 bases, with 11 bases separating them. The CDR3 spans 14 residues. Germline CDR1 and CDR2: LNHDA and SQIVND (reference sequence). The CDR3: CASSIRGVTYEQYF. CDR3 nucleotide sequence: TGTGCCAGTAGTATTCGGGGTGTCACCTACGAGCAGTACTTC.

This chain joins TRBV25-1 and TRBJ2-3; 8 nucleotides line up with TRBD1. Germline CDR1 reads MGHDK; CDR2 reads SYGVNS. This CDR3 spans 13 amino acids. The V gene end was trimmed by 4 bases and the J gene end by 3 bases; junction bases not matched to a gene: 0. The CDR3, as DNA: TGTGCCAGCAGTGGACAGGGGACAGATACGCAGTATTTT. It codes for CASSGQGTDTQYF. Together with reference TRBV25-1 and TRBJ2-3, the CDR3 gives the full variable domain: EADIYQTPRYLVIGTGKKITLECSQTMGHDKMYWYQQDPGMELHLIHYSYGVNSTEKGDLSSESTVSRIRTEHFPLTLESARPSHTSQYLCASSGQGTDTQYFGPGTRLTVL.

This chain links TRBV10-2 with TRBJ1-5, with a tentative D call TRBD1 (6 bases). The length of the CDR3 is 15 residues. The V and J ends lost 6 bases and 1 base respectively, with 13 bases between them. CDR1 and CDR2 from the germline V gene are WSHSY and SAAADI. CDR3 DNA: TGCGCCAGCAGCGAGGGGGGGGAAAGCAATCAGCCCCAGCATTTT. It translates to CASSEGGESNQPQHF.

The rearrangement links TRBV12-3 or TRBV12-4 to TRBJ2-1, with D hard to call. Trimming pared 3 bases from V and 5 bases from J, leaving 5 bases between. This CDR3 is 12 amino acids long. The CDR3 DNA is TGTGCCAGCAGTTTTGGAGACAATGAGCAGTTCTTC. This sequence encodes CASSFGDNEQFF.

J is TRBJ1-5 and V is TRBV30; TRBD1 matches at 10 bases. Trimming took 5 bases from V and 5 from J; bases not matched to a gene: 3. In germline, CDR1 is GTSNPN, CDR2 SVGIG (reference sequence). The CDR3 covers 13 residues. The CDR3 spells CAWADRGDQPQHF. The CDR3 DNA follows: TGTGCCTGGGCGGACAGGGGGGATCAGCCCCAGCATTTT.

This rearrangement joins TRBV6-5 to TRBJ2-5; unclear D gene. The CDR3 has 15 amino acids. Germline CDR1 is MNHEY and CDR2 is SVGAGI. V dropped 7 bases and J dropped 2 bases, with 17 bases sitting between them. The CDR3 loop reads CASTFPVGRQETQYF. The CDR3, as DNA: TGTGCCAGCACCTTCCCGGTCGGTCGTCAAGAGACCCAGTACTTC.

The V and J genes are TRBV7-8 and TRBJ2-7; 8 bases are a match to TRBD1. Germline trimming cut 5 bases from V and 5 bases from J; bases unmatched to any gene: 8. The CDR3 sequence is 14 residues long. CDR1 is SGHVS and CDR2 is FQNEAQ in the germline V gene. The CDR3 region is CASSRTTGDHEQYF. The CDR3 bases are TGTGCCAGCAGCCGGACGACAGGGGACCACGAGCAGTACTTC.

This chain uses TRBV29-1 with TRBJ2-1; a possible D gene is TRBD1 (5 bases). The CDR3 is made up of 13 amino acids. Trimming cost V 4 bases and J 5 bases, with 12 bases left between them. The germline gives CDR1 SQVTM, CDR2 ANQGSEA. CDR3 residues: CSVGTPNNNEQFF. The CDR3 DNA is TGCAGCGTTGGGACACCGAATAACAATGAGCAGTTCTTC.

The chain joins TRBV5-6 to TRBJ1-5; 8 bases map to TRBD1. After removal of 0 bases from V and 7 bases from J, the junction contained 9 bases not matched to a gene. This CDR3 has 16 residues. CDR1 is SGHDT, CDR2 YYEEEE, per germline. CDR3 in DNA: TGTGCCAGCAGCTTGGGCACAGGGGGACGGGGACAGCCCCAGCATTTT. Translated, it gives CASSLGTGGRGQPQHF.

In nucleotides, the CDR3 is TGTGCCAGCAGCTTGACTAGCGGGAGAATAGATACGCAGTATTTT. Translation gives CASSLTSGRIDTQYF. The V gene is TRBV6-5, the J gene TRBJ2-3; 12 positions agree with TRBD2. V lost 6 bases, J lost 5 bases, and 6 bases stayed unmatched. The V gene's germline CDR1 is MNHEY and CDR2 SVGAGI. This CDR3 region has 15 residues.

The chain uses TRBV4-1 and TRBJ2-3; tentatively, D is TRBD1 (6 bases). The CDR3 has 14 residues. CDR1 and CDR2 from the germline V gene are MGHRA and YSYEKL. V was shortened by 4 bases and J by 6 bases, with 14 bases between the two germline ends. In nucleotides, the CDR3 is TGCGCCAGCAGCCTTAAGGGGGACCGGGATACGCAGTATTTT. It yields the protein CASSLKGDRDTQYF.

Remarks on this clone: The limits of the CDR3 on the DNA are not certain, so only TCRdb's listed CDR3 is given. The CDR3 reads CASSSSTGNTGELFF. The rearrangement uses TRBV27 and TRBJ2-2; the table calls TRBD2, which could not be checked here. Germline values: CDR1 MNHEY, CDR2 SMNVEV (reference sequence). Inclusive of both ends, the CDR3 amounts to 15 amino acids.

Only one count was recorded for this clone. The chain joins TRBV5-6 to TRBJ2-7; the match to TRBD2 covers 8 bases. The CDR3 totals 16 residues. With V trimmed by 0 bases and J by 3 bases, 8 bases remained unmatched. The germline V gene encodes CDR1 SGHDT and CDR2 YYEEEE. CDR3 loop: CASSLAPRTSNYEQYF. For the CDR3, the DNA is TGTGCCAGCAGCTTGGCCCCTCGGACTAGCAACTACGAGCAGTACTTC.

The chain joins TRBV19 to TRBJ1-4, with TRBD1 identical over 8 bases. Losses at the gene ends were 5 bases for V and 8 bases for J; bases not matched to a gene: 16. The CDR3 is 17 amino acids. Germline-derived CDR1 and CDR2 are LNHDA and SQIVND (reference sequence). The CDR3 region has the DNA TGTGCCAGTAGTTTCCGGGACAGGAGGCCGAGAGACGAAAAACTGTTTTTT. The encoded protein is CASSFRDRRPRDEKLFF.

This chain links TRBV5-5 with TRBJ1-5; D uncertain. The CDR3 spans 14 residues. CDR1 and CDR2 from the germline V gene are SGHKS and YYEKEE (reference sequence). Trimming removed 0 bases at V and 3 bases at J, with 7 bases between. The CDR3 loop reads CASSLVLTNQPQHF. CDR3 in DNA: TGTGCCAGCAGCTTGGTACTTACCAATCAGCCCCAGCATTTT. The complete variable domain, with remaining parts taken from reference TRBV5-5 and TRBJ1-5, reads DAGVTQSPTHLIKTRGQQVTLRCSPISGHKSVSWYQQVLGQGPQFIFQYYEKEERGRGNFPDRFSARQFPNYSSELNVNALLLGDSALYLCASSLVLTNQPQHFGDGTRLSIL.

V gene TRBV5-4 combines with J gene TRBJ2-6; tentative D call: TRBD2 (5 bases). V was pared by 4 bases and J by 1 base, with 18 bases between. Germline values: CDR1 SGHNT, CDR2 YYREEE (reference sequence). The CDR3 covers 18 residues. CDR3 protein: CASSRGGGNPSGANVLTF. In DNA form, the CDR3 reads TGTGCCAGCAGCCGTGGTGGAGGAAACCCTTCTGGGGCCAACGTCCTGACTTTC.

This chain connects TRBV5-1 to TRBJ1-2; 8 nucleotides agree with TRBD1. After removal of 0 bases from V and 8 bases from J, the junction contained 9 bases not matched to a gene. Germline-derived CDR1 and CDR2 are SGHRS and YFSETQ. This CDR3 is built from 15 residues. The CDR3 here is CASSLAVQGAEGYTF. CDR3 coding DNA: TGCGCCAGCAGCTTGGCAGTTCAGGGGGCCGAAGGCTACACCTTC.

The V call is TRBV5-5, the J call TRBJ1-5, with D possibly matching TRBD1 (6 bases). Trimming removed 4 bases at V and 7 bases at J, with 15 bases between. From germline, CDR1 is SGHKS and CDR2 YYEKEE (reference sequence). The CDR3 contains 14 residues. The DNA of the CDR3 is TGTGCCAGCAGCCTGTGGACGGACAGCCAGCCCCAGCATTTT. Translation: CASSLWTDSQPQHF.